The source of this T cell receptor (beta chain) is a study of shared clonotypes between healthy human individuals. Whole-study context: The study used three CD4 naive, three CD4 memory, two CD8 naive and one CD8 memory plate per donor.

This clone came up once. It was CD45RO-negative cells, positively selected for CCR7, that made up naive CD8 cells, with terminally differentiated effector memory CD45RA+ cells excluded. The study drew its donors from healthy HIV-negative adults without recent acute infections or vaccinations. Template for every sorted-subset replicate PCR totaled around 210 ng DNA, some 30,000 T cell genomes. This table comes from immunoSEQ multiplex PCR, and its TCRdb copy is limited to in-frame clones, with some not included. The sample lists about 2 million clones; about 95% were seen once. This receptor was obtained from a man aged 18 to 30 in good health. Sequenced sample: naive CD8+ T cells sorted from blood.

CDR3 region: CASSAQEGQTLGANVLTF. The CDR3 DNA is TGTGCCAGCAGTGCCCAGGAAGGACAGACCCTTGGGGCCAACGTCCTGACTTTC. This chain uses TRBV6-4 with TRBJ2-6; the D gene is possibly TRBD1 (6 bases). This CDR3 has 18 amino acids. Trimming pared 4 bases from V and 3 bases from J, leaving 19 bases between. In germline, CDR1 is MRHNA, CDR2 SNTAGT.